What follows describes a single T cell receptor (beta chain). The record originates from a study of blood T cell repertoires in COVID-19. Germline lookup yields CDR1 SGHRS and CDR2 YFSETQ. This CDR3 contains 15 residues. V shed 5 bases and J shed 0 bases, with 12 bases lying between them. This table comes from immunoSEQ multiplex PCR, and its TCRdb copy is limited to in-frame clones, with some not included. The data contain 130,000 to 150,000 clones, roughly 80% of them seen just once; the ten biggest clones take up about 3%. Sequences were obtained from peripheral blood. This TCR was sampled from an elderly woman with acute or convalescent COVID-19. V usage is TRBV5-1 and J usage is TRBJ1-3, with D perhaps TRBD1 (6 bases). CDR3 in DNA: TGCGCCAGCAGTTCTCAGGGGAACTCTGGAAACACCATATATTTT. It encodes CASSSQGNSGNTIYF.